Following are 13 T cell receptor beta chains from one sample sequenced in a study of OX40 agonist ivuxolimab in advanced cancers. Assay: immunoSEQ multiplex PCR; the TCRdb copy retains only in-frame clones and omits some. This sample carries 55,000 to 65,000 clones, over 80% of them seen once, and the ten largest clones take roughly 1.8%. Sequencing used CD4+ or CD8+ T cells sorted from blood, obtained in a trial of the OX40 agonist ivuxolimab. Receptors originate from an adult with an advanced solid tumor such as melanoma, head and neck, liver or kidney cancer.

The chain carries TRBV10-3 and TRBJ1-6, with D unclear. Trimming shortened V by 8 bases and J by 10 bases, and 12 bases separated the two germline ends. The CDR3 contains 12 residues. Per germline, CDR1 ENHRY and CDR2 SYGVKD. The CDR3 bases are TGTGCCATCGGGTCCGGGCGATCACCCCTCCACTTT. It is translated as CAIGSGRSPLHF.

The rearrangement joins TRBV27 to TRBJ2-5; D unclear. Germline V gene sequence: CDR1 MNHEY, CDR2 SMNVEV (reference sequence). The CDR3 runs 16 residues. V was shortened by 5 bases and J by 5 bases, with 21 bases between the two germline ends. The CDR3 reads CASSTLPGELGETQYF. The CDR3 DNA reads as TGTGCCAGCAGTACTCTTCCGGGCGAATTAGGGGAGACCCAGTACTTC.

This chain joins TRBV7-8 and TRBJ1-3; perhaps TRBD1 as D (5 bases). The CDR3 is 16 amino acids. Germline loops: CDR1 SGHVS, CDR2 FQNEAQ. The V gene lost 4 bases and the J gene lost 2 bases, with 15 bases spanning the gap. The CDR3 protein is CASSSPGRNPGNTIYF. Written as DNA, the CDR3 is TGTGCCAGCAGCTCTCCGGGACGGAACCCTGGAAACACCATATATTTT. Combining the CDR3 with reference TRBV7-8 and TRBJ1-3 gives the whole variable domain GAGVSQSPRYKVAKRGQDVALRCDPISGHVSLFWYQQALGQGPEFLTYFQNEAQLDKSGLPSDRFFAERPEGSVSTLKIQRTQQEDSAVYLCASSSPGRNPGNTIYFGEGSWLTVV.

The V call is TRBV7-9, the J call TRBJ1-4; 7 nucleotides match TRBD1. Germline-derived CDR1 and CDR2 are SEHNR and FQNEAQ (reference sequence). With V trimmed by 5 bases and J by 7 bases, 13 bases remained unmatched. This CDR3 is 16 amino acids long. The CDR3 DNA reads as TGTGCCAGCAGCCTCCGCTCCGGGACAGAGCGTGAAAAACTGTTTTTT. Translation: CASSLRSGTEREKLFF.

CDR3 in amino acids: CASSWRMAGGGEQFF. The CDR3 region has the DNA TGCGCCAGCAGCTGGAGAATGGCGGGGGGTGGTGAGCAGTTCTTC. The genes are TRBV5-1 and TRBJ2-1; 8 nucleotides match TRBD2. CDR1 SGHRS and CDR2 YFSETQ come from the germline V gene. The junction had 11 bases not matched to a gene; V was cut back by 3 bases and J by 9 bases. The CDR3 is 15 amino acids.

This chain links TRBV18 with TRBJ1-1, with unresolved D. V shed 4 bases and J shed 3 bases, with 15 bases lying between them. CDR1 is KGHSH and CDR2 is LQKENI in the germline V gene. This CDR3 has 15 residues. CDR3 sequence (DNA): TGTGCCAGCTCACAGAAGAAGGTTGCGGACACTGAAGCTTTCTTT. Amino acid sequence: CASSQKKVADTEAFF.

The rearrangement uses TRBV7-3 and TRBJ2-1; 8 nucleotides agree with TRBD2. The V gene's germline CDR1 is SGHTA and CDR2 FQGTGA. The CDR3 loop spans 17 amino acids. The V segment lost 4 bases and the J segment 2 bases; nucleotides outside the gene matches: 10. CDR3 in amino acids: CASSSTGGRSPYNEQFF. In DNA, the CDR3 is TGTGCCAGCAGCTCCACTGGCGGGAGGAGTCCCTACAATGAGCAGTTCTTC.

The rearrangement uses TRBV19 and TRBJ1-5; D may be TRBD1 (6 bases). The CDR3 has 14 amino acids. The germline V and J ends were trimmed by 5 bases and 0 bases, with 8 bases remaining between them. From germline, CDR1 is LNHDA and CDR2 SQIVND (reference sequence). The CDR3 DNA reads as TGTGCCAGTAGTTTACAGGGTAGCAATCAGCCCCAGCATTTT. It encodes CASSLQGSNQPQHF. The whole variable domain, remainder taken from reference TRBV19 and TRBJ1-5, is DGGITQSPKYLFRKEGQNVTLSCEQNLNHDAMYWYRQDPGQGLRLIYYSQIVNDFQKGDIAEGYSVSREKKESFPLTVTSAQKNPTAFYLCASSLQGSNQPQHFGDGTRLSIL.

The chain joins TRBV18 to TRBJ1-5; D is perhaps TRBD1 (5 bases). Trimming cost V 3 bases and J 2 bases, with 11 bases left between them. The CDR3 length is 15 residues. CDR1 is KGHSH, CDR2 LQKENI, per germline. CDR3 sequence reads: CASSPGGSGNQPQHF. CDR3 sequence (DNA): TGTGCCAGCTCACCGGGGGGGTCTGGCAATCAGCCCCAGCATTTT.

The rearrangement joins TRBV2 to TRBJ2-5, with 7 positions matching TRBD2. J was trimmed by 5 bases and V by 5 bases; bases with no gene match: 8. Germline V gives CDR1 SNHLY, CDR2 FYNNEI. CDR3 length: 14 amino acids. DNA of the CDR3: TGTGCCAGCAGTCCCCGACTGGGAGGGGAGACCCAGTACTTC. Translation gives CASSPRLGGETQYF.

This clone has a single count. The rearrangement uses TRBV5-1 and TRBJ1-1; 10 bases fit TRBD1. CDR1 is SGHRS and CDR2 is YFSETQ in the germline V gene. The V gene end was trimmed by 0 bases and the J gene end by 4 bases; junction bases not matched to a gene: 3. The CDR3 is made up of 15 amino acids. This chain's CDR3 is CASSLARDRGTEAFF. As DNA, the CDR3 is TGCGCCAGCAGCTTGGCCAGGGACAGGGGCACTGAAGCTTTCTTT.

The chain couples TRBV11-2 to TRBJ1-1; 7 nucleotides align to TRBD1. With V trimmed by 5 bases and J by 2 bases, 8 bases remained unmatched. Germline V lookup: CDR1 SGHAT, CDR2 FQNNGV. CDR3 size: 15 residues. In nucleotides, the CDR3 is TGTGCCAGCAGCAGGGACAGAGTCACTAACACTGAAGCTTTCTTT. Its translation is CASSRDRVTNTEAFF.

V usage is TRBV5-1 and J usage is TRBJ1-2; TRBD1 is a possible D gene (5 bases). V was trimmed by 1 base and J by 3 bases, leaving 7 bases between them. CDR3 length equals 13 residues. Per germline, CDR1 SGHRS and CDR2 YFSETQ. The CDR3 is CASSLRGDYGYTF. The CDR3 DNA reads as TGCGCCAGCAGCTTGAGGGGTGACTATGGCTACACCTTC.